This T cell receptor beta chain was obtained from a study of T cell responses to AZD1222 COVID-19 vaccine. The repertoire was sequenced with immunoSEQ multiplex PCR; TCRdb's copy has only in-frame clones and lacks some. The profile shows roughly 170,000 clones, approximately 94% of them singletons. The input for sequencing was peripheral blood, taken 28 days after the second AZD1222 dose. This receptor was obtained from an adult who received the AZD1222 COVID-19 vaccine.

In nucleotides, the CDR3 is TGTGCCAGCAGGGACAGGGTTAACTATGGCTACACCTTC. Residues: CASRDRVNYGYTF. J is TRBJ1-2 and V is TRBV27, with 8 nucleotides matching TRBD1. V trimming: 6 bases; J trimming: 1 base; junction bases outside the gene matches: 1. Germline V gene sequence: CDR1 MNHEY, CDR2 SMNVEV (reference sequence). The CDR3 consists of 13 residues.